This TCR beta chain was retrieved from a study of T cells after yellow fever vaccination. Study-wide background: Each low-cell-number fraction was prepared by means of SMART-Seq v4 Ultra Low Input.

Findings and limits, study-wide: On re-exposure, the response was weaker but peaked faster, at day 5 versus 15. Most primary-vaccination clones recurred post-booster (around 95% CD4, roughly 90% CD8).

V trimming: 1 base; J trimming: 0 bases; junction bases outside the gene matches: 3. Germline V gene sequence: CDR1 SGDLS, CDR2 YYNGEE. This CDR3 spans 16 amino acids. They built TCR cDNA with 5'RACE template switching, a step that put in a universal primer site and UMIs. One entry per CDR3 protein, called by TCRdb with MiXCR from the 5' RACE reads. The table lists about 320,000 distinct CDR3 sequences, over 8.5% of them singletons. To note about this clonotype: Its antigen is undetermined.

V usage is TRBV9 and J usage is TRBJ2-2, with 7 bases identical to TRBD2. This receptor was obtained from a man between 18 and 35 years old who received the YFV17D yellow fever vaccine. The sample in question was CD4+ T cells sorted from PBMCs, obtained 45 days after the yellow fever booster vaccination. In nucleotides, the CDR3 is TGTGCCAGCAGCGTAATAGCGGGCTCGAACACCGGGGAGCTGTTTTTT. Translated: CASSVIAGSNTGELFF.